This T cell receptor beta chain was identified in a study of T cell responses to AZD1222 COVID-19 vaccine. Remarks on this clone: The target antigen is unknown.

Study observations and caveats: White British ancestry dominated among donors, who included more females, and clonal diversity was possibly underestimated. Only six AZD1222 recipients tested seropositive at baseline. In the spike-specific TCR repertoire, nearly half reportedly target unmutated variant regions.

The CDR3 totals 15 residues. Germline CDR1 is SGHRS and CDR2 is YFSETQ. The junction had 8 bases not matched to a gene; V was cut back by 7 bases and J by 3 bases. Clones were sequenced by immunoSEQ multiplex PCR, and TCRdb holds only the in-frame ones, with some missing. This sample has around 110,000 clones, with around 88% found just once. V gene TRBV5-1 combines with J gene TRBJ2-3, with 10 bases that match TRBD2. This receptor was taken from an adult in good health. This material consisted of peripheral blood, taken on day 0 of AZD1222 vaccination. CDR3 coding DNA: TGCGCCAGCTCTGTATGGACTAGCGGAACAGATACGCAGTATTTT. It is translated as CASSVWTSGTDTQYF.